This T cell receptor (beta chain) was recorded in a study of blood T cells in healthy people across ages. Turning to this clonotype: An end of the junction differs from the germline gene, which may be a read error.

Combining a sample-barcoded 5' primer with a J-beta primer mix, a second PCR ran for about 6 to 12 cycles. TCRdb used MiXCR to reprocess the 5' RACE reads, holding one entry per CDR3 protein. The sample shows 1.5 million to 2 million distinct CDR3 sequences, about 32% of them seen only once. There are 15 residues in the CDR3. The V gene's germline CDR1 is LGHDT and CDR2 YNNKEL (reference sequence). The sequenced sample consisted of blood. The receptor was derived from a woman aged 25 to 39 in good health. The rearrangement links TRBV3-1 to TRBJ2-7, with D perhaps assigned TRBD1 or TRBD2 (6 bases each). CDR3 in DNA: TGTGCCAACAGCCCCGACCAGGGGAGGACCTACGAGCAGTACTTC. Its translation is CANSPDQGRTYEQYF.